This record looks at one T cell receptor (beta chain) sequence and its context. Its specificity is unknown. Autoimmune disease history or systemic immunosuppression was exclusionary. The CDR3 runs to 14 residues. Trimming removed 4 bases at V and 5 bases at J, with 15 bases between. Germline loops: CDR1 SGHRS, CDR2 YFSETQ. Assay: immunoSEQ multiplex PCR; the TCRdb copy retains only in-frame clones and omits some. The data show some 64,000 clones, with roughly 86% seen just once and around 10% held by the top ten. The sample originates from a study of OX40 agonist ivuxolimab in advanced cancers. About the research overall: Patients were infused with ivuxolimab every 2 weeks at 0.01 to 10 mg/kg. Study-wide results and caveats: Among the lowest peripheral clonal expansion occurred in 0.1-3.0 mg/kg partial responders.

Sequenced here: CD4+ or CD8+ T cells sorted from blood, sampled in a trial of the OX40 agonist ivuxolimab. This sequence joins TRBV5-1 and TRBJ2-5; tentatively, D is TRBD1 or TRBD2 (5 bases each). The sequence was obtained from an adult with an advanced solid tumor such as melanoma, head and neck, liver or kidney cancer. In DNA, the CDR3 is TGCGCCAGCAGCCCAATACCGGGGCCGGAGACCCAGTACTTC. This gives the protein CASSPIPGPETQYF.